The 28 T cell receptor beta chains in this list originate from one sample, sequenced in a study of cytomegalovirus exposure and HLA in healthy donors. Both 60 Vbeta primers and 13 Jbeta primers went into the PCR. Profiling relied on immunoSEQ multiplex PCR, and the TCRdb table lists in-frame clones only, not all of them. The sample includes around 150,000 clones, around 77% of them seen just once. Sequenced input: PBMCs. The source is a man aged 30 to 45 in good health and CMV-seronegative.

This clone was observed a single time. The gene calls are TRBV28 and TRBJ1-2; D unresolved. Germline loops: CDR1 MDHEN, CDR2 SYDVKM. This CDR3 is built from 13 residues. Trimming removed 8 bases at V and 3 bases at J, with 13 bases between. The CDR3 loop reads CASRMEGYYGYTF. In DNA, the CDR3 is TGTGCCAGCCGCATGGAGGGCTACTATGGCTACACCTTC.

J is TRBJ1-6 and V is TRBV5-6, with D perhaps TRBD1 (6 bases). Germline lookup yields CDR1 SGHDT and CDR2 YYEEEE. This CDR3 has 14 residues. Trimming took off 0 bases at V and 7 bases at J, with 8 bases between the two ends. The CDR3 reads CASSLAGVNSPLHF. Here the CDR3 DNA reads TGTGCCAGCAGCTTGGCAGGGGTAAATTCACCCCTCCACTTT.

Here the CDR3 DNA reads TGTGCCAGCAGTCCGCGGCGGACCACAGGGAGGGTGGATCAGCCCCAGCATTTT. Translated, it gives CASSPRRTTGRVDQPQHF. The rearrangement links TRBV27 to TRBJ1-5, with TRBD1 as a possible D gene (6 bases). Germline V CDR1 and CDR2: MNHEY, SMNVEV (reference sequence). V was shortened by 5 bases and J by 5 bases, with 25 bases between the two germline ends. This CDR3 contains 18 residues.

The rearrangement links TRBV18 to TRBJ2-7; D is unclear. V was pared by 0 bases and J by 5 bases, with 8 bases between. Germline V lookup: CDR1 KGHSH, CDR2 LQKENI. This CDR3 contains 13 residues. In DNA form, the CDR3 reads TGTGCCAGCTCACCACCGAATTCGGACGAGCAGTACTTC. This encodes CASSPPNSDEQYF.

CDR3 amino acids: CASSLAGGAEKLFF. The CDR3 coding sequence is TGTGCCAGCAGCTTAGCCGGGGGAGCTGAAAAACTGTTTTTT. The chain uses TRBV7-9 and TRBJ1-4; TRBD1 is a possible D gene (5 bases). CDR3 length equals 14 residues. Trimming shortened V by 0 bases and J by 7 bases, and 9 bases separated the two germline ends. Per the germline V gene, CDR1 is SEHNR and CDR2 is FQNEAQ (reference sequence).

Here the CDR3 DNA reads TGTGCCAGCAGCGTAGGTACAGGGAAGCAGCCCCAGCATTTT. Protein: CASSVGTGKQPQHF. The genes are TRBV28 and TRBJ1-5; a possible D gene is TRBD1 (6 bases). The CDR3 is 14 residues long. Germline CDR1 reads MDHEN; CDR2 reads SYDVKM. The germline V and J ends were trimmed by 6 bases and 7 bases, with 16 bases remaining between them.

The V gene is TRBV5-4, the J gene TRBJ1-2; D gene uncertain. This CDR3 region has 13 residues. V gave up 0 bases and J gave up 5 bases, with 8 bases separating them. Germline CDR1 is SGHNT and CDR2 is YYREEE (reference sequence). Here the CDR3 DNA reads TGTGCCAGCAGCTTGGGAGGGATGTATGGCTACACCTTC. It is translated as CASSLGGMYGYTF.

J is TRBJ2-4 and V is TRBV6-5, with a tentative D call TRBD1 (5 bases). From germline, CDR1 is MNHEY and CDR2 SVGAGI. CDR3 length: 13 amino acids. Trimming took off 6 bases at V and 10 bases at J, with 16 bases between the two ends. The CDR3: CASSPGHVGIQYF. CDR3 nucleotide sequence: TGTGCCAGCAGCCCAGGACACGTGGGGATTCAGTACTTC.

This chain connects TRBV2 to TRBJ2-7; D possibly corresponds to TRBD2 (5 bases). This CDR3 comprises 16 residues. Germline V gives CDR1 SNHLY, CDR2 FYNNEI. V dropped 4 bases and J dropped 4 bases, with 20 bases sitting between them. CDR3: CASSAGSSLGGYEQYF. CDR3 nucleotides: TGTGCCAGCAGTGCCGGATCGTCCCTGGGCGGGTACGAGCAGTACTTC. The whole variable domain, remainder taken from reference TRBV2 and TRBJ2-7, is EPEVTQTPSHQVTQMGQEVILRCVPISNHLYFYWYRQILGQKVEFLVSFYNNEISEKSEIFDDQFSVERPDGSNFTLKIRSTKLEDSAMYFCASSAGSSLGGYEQYFGPGTRLTVT.

This rearrangement joins TRBV7-7 to TRBJ2-2, with TRBD2 as a possible D gene (5 bases). The V end was cut by 1 base, the J end by 6 bases, with 9 bases between. CDR3 length: 14 amino acids. Germline V lookup: CDR1 SSHAT, CDR2 FNYEAQ (reference sequence). DNA of the CDR3: TGTGCCAGCAGCTTAGGTCTCGGGGCCGGGGAGCTGTTTTTT. Translation gives CASSLGLGAGELFF. Looking up the rest from reference TRBV7-7 and TRBJ2-2 gives the full variable domain: GAGVSQSPRYKVTKRGQDVTLRCDPISSHATLYWYQQALGQGPEFLTYFNYEAQPDKSGLPSDRFSAERPEGSISTLTIQRTEQRDSAMYRCASSLGLGAGELFFGEGSRLTVL.

The J gene is TRBJ1-2, the V gene TRBV28; weak D call: TRBD1 (5 bases). The CDR3 consists of 14 residues. Germline values: CDR1 MDHEN, CDR2 SYDVKM. The V and J ends lost 6 bases and 4 bases respectively, with 15 bases between them. The CDR3, as DNA: TGTGCCAGCAGCCGGACACCACCGCCCTATGGCTACACCTTC. The encoded protein is CASSRTPPPYGYTF.

This clone was seen a handful of times. This rearrangement joins TRBV29-1 to TRBJ2-2, with D tentatively TRBD2 (6 bases). Trimming pared 1 base from V and 13 bases from J, leaving 16 bases between. Germline CDR1 SQVTM, CDR2 ANQGSEA. The CDR3 covers 13 residues. CDR3 bases: TGCAGCGTTGAAGGGGCAACGGAGGGGACGCTGTTTTTT. Residues: CSVEGATEGTLFF.

This clone was recorded only once. This chain links TRBV5-8 with TRBJ2-7; TRBD2 is a possible D gene (6 bases). The CDR3 totals 13 residues. The germline V gene has CDR1 SGHTS and CDR2 YDEGEE. The ends were cut back, 2 bases at V and 2 bases at J, with 8 bases in the middle. In nucleotides, the CDR3 is TGTGCCAGCAGCTTCGGGGGTACCTACGAGCAGTACTTC. Its protein product is CASSFGGTYEQYF.

This clone showed up just once. The chain has TRBV6-1 and TRBJ2-2, with a tentative D call TRBD1 (6 bases). The CDR3 spans 14 residues. Per germline, CDR1 MNHNS and CDR2 SASEGT. Trimming shortened V by 5 bases and J by 2 bases, and 9 bases separated the two germline ends. The CDR3 reads CASSLDSNTGELFF. The CDR3 DNA is TGTGCCAGCAGTTTGGACAGTAACACCGGGGAGCTGTTTTTT.

This clone was detected once. CDR3 in DNA: TGTGCCAGCAGTTGGGGCCACGGAAACACTGAAGCTTTCTTT. Its protein is CASSWGHGNTEAFF. The chain links TRBV27 to TRBJ1-1, with TRBD1 as a possible D gene (5 bases). The CDR3 sequence is 14 residues long. Deletions cut 4 bases from V and 2 bases from J, with 11 bases between. Looked up from germline, CDR1 is MNHEY and CDR2 is SMNVEV (reference sequence).

This clone was picked up many times. The V call is TRBV7-9, the J call TRBJ2-1, with 9 bases fitting TRBD2. Germline CDR1 is SEHNR and CDR2 is FQNEAQ (reference sequence). The ends lost 8 bases at V and 6 bases at J; junction bases unmatched: 8. The CDR3 contains 14 residues. The CDR3 is CASGGGALGNEQFF. The CDR3 DNA reads as TGTGCCAGCGGCGGGGGGGCCCTTGGCAATGAGCAGTTCTTC.

The rearrangement links TRBV10-2 to TRBJ2-7, with 7 positions matching TRBD2. Unmatched junction bases numbered 11, after V lost 8 bases and J lost 4 bases. Germline V gene sequence: CDR1 WSHSY, CDR2 SAAADI. There are 14 residues in the CDR3. In DNA form, the CDR3 reads TGCGCCAGCCGCCGACTGGCGGGAGTGTACGAGCAGTACTTC. Amino acids: CASRRLAGVYEQYF.

The chain carries TRBV4-1 and TRBJ2-7; TRBD1 might be the D (5 bases). This CDR3 is 16 amino acids long. The germline V and J ends were trimmed by 4 bases and 0 bases, with 16 bases remaining between them. The V gene's germline CDR1 is MGHRA and CDR2 YSYEKL. The CDR3 protein is CASSPADSASSYEQYF. In nucleotides, the CDR3 is TGCGCCAGCAGCCCGGCCGACAGTGCCAGCTCCTACGAGCAGTACTTC.

V gene TRBV19 combines with J gene TRBJ1-1; D remains unclear. CDR3 length equals 15 residues. V was pared by 6 bases and J by 0 bases, with 14 bases between. CDR1 LNHDA and CDR2 SQIVND come from the germline V gene (reference sequence). The CDR3 nucleotides are TGTGCCAGTAGGACCGGGAGTAGCCTGAACACTGAAGCTTTCTTT. This gives the protein CASRTGSSLNTEAFF.

This clone was counted once. The chain carries TRBV4-1 and TRBJ1-4; D possibly corresponds to TRBD1 (6 bases). The V gene's germline CDR1 is MGHRA and CDR2 YSYEKL. Deletions cut 0 bases from V and 5 bases from J, with 10 bases between. The CDR3 totals 15 residues. DNA of the CDR3: TGCGCCAGCAGCCAAGACGGACAGAAAAATGAAAAACTGTTTTTT. As protein: CASSQDGQKNEKLFF.

The chain links TRBV28 to TRBJ2-7, with TRBD2 matching 7 bases. J was trimmed by 0 bases and V by 4 bases; bases with no gene match: 9. Germline CDR1 reads MDHEN; CDR2 reads SYDVKM. This CDR3 is built from 16 residues. The CDR3 DNA follows: TGTGCCAGCAGTTCCGCGGGAGCGTCTAGCTCCTACGAGCAGTACTTC. This encodes CASSSAGASSSYEQYF. The full variable domain, with the rest looked up from reference TRBV28 and TRBJ2-7, is DVKVTQSSRYLVKRTGEKVFLECVQDMDHENMFWYRQDPGLGLRLIYFSYDVKMKEKGDIPEGYSVSREKKERFSLILESASTNQTSMYLCASSSAGASSSYEQYFGPGTRLTVT.

The V call is TRBV21-1, the J call TRBJ1-5; the D call TRBD1 from the table was never checked on the DNA. TRBV21-1 is labeled a pseudogene. The CDR3 is 17 amino acids. As DNA, the CDR3 is TGTGCCAGCAGCAAAGAGAGGGGGCTCGAAGACAATCAGCCCCAGAATTTT. Protein sequence: CASSKERGLEDNQPQNF.

The chain joins TRBV5-1 to TRBJ1-4; perhaps TRBD1 as D (5 bases). The CDR3 extends over 13 amino acids. CDR1 and CDR2 from the germline V gene are SGHRS and YFSETQ. Trimming shortened V by 4 bases and J by 7 bases, and 11 bases separated the two germline ends. CDR3 DNA: TGCGCCAGCAGCAAGGACACTTTTGAAAAACTGTTTTTT. It encodes CASSKDTFEKLFF.

V and J are TRBV5-4 and TRBJ1-6; D is ambiguous. This CDR3 is 17 amino acids long. Trimming removed 1 base from V and 10 bases from J, with 21 bases in between. Looked up from germline, CDR1 is SGHNT and CDR2 is YYREEE (reference sequence). This CDR3 is CASSLINLGTTRSPLHF. The CDR3 region has the DNA TGTGCCAGCAGCTTGATCAACCTCGGAACTACAAGGTCACCCCTCCACTTT.

The CDR3 DNA sequence: TGCGCCAGCAGCCAAGATAGCGGGGGGCGAACGAACACCGGGGAGCTGTTTTTT. Translating gives CASSQDSGGRTNTGELFF. This chain connects TRBV4-1 to TRBJ2-2, with 10 bases identical to TRBD2. The germline V gene has CDR1 MGHRA and CDR2 YSYEKL. The junction had 4 bases not matched to a gene; V was cut back by 0 bases and J by 0 bases. The CDR3 has 18 amino acids.

The V call is TRBV27, the J call TRBJ1-2; D not resolved. Trimming shortened V by 3 bases and J by 2 bases, and 7 bases separated the two germline ends. Germline CDR1 is MNHEY and CDR2 is SMNVEV (reference sequence). The CDR3 runs to 13 residues. The CDR3 protein is CASSLSGNYGYTF. The CDR3 region has the DNA TGTGCCAGCAGTTTGTCGGGGAACTATGGCTACACCTTC.

In nucleotides, the CDR3 is TGTGCCAGCAGTTTATGGGGGACAGGGGTTAATGAAAAACTGTTTTTT. This codes for CASSLWGTGVNEKLFF. This chain uses TRBV28 with TRBJ1-4; TRBD1 matches 10 bases. This CDR3 contains 16 residues. Germline loops: CDR1 MDHEN, CDR2 SYDVKM. J lost 4 bases, V lost 0 bases, and 2 bases had no gene match.

V usage is TRBV19 and J usage is TRBJ2-7; TRBD1 is a possible D gene (6 bases). The germline V gene encodes CDR1 LNHDA and CDR2 SQIVND (reference sequence). The CDR3 is 14 amino acids. The V end lost 5 bases, the J end lost 0 bases, and 11 bases lay between the germline ends. CDR3 nucleotide sequence: TGTGCCAGTAGTCCAGGGGTCGGCTCCTACGAGCAGTACTTC. Amino acids: CASSPGVGSYEQYF.